A single sample gave rise to the 12 T cell receptor beta chains below, sequenced in a study of CD4+ T cells in melanoma. Only in-frame clones appear in the TCRdb table, and some are missing; sequencing was by immunoSEQ multiplex PCR. The sample shows 110,000 to 150,000 clones, 92% of them seen only once. These receptor sequences come from a human donor with melanoma.

The chain is built from TRBV15 and TRBJ2-7, with D perhaps assigned TRBD1 or TRBD2 (5 bases each). Between the trimmed V and J ends, which lost 1 base and 2 bases, there was a span of 6 bases. Germline CDR1 reads LNHNV; CDR2 reads YYDKDF (reference sequence). The CDR3 runs 13 residues. The CDR3 region has the DNA TGTGCCACCAGCAGAGTGGGGGCCTACGAGCAGTACTTC. The encoded protein is CATSRVGAYEQYF.

The chain recombines TRBV5-1 with TRBJ2-3, with 11 bases matching TRBD2. This CDR3 is 15 amino acids long. Looked up from germline, CDR1 is SGHRS and CDR2 is YFSETQ. The V gene end was trimmed by 1 base and the J gene end by 4 bases; junction bases not matched to a gene: 2. Here the CDR3 DNA reads TGCGCCAGCAGCTTGTTACTAGCGGGGGCAGATACGCAGTATTTT. Residues: CASSLLLAGADTQYF.

V gene TRBV5-4 combines with J gene TRBJ1-2; D perhaps matches TRBD1 (6 bases). Deletions cut 4 bases from V and 4 bases from J, with 17 bases between. The CDR3 covers 15 residues. The germline CDR1 and CDR2 sequences are SGHNT and YYREEE (reference sequence). In DNA, the CDR3 is TGTGCCAGCAGCAGGGGGGCGGGTGGTCGCTATGGCTACACCTTC. It is translated as CASSRGAGGRYGYTF.

This sequence joins TRBV11-3 and TRBJ2-5; the D call may be TRBD1 or TRBD2 (5 bases each). Per germline, CDR1 SGHNT and CDR2 YENEEA. This CDR3 spans 13 amino acids. Trimming took 8 bases from V and 5 from J, leaving 15 bases between them. CDR3 loop: CASARGEGETQYF. CDR3 nucleotide sequence: TGTGCCAGCGCCCGGGGCGAGGGGGAGACCCAGTACTTC.

J is TRBJ2-5 and V is TRBV5-6; D is tentatively TRBD1 or TRBD2 (7 bases each). Germline V gene data show CDR1 as SGHDT and CDR2 as YYEEEE. This CDR3 is 16 amino acids long. Trimming shortened V by 3 bases and J by 0 bases, and 15 bases separated the two germline ends. Here the CDR3 DNA reads TGTGCCAGCAGCTCCCCAGGGGGGGCCCACCAAGAGACCCAGTACTTC. Translated: CASSSPGGAHQETQYF.

This sequence joins TRBV5-3 and TRBJ1-1; D remains ambiguous. TRBV5-3 has ORF status, its function being uncertain. Trimming stripped 0 bases from V and 3 bases from J, with 3 bases between. The CDR3 contains 12 residues. CDR3 region: CARSLGDTEAFF. The CDR3 nucleotides are TGTGCCAGAAGCTTGGGGGACACTGAAGCTTTCTTT.

The chain links TRBV6-1 to TRBJ1-2, with D possibly being TRBD1 (5 bases). Germline CDR1 MNHNS, CDR2 SASEGT. This CDR3 is 15 amino acids long. V was shortened by 2 bases and J by 4 bases, with 14 bases between the two germline ends. DNA of the CDR3: TGTGCCAGCAGTGAAAGTCCAGTTGGGGCCTATGGCTACACCTTC. Translated, it gives CASSESPVGAYGYTF.

This chain connects TRBV9 to TRBJ1-3; 11 nucleotides align to TRBD1. Germline loops: CDR1 SGDLS, CDR2 YYNGEE. Trimming cost V 4 bases and J 0 bases; bases outside gene matches: 9. This CDR3 has 18 amino acids. This chain's CDR3 is CASSNEEGTGGSGNTIYF. In DNA form, the CDR3 reads TGTGCCAGCAGCAACGAAGAGGGGACAGGGGGCTCTGGAAACACCATATATTTT.

The chain joins TRBV2 to TRBJ1-2; 8 bases align to TRBD1. There are 16 residues in the CDR3. The trim removed 5 bases at V and 6 bases at J, leaving 14 bases unmatched. CDR1 and CDR2 (germline): SNHLY, FYNNEI. CDR3 sequence: CASSPGQGVLSHGYTF. CDR3 bases: TGTGCCAGCAGTCCCGGACAGGGAGTTCTATCACATGGCTACACCTTC.

CDR3 in amino acids: CASSLRDLGTSNTEAFF. The CDR3 coding sequence is TGCGCCAGCAGCCTGCGGGACCTGGGGACGTCGAACACTGAAGCTTTCTTT. J is TRBJ1-1 and V is TRBV5-1; D perhaps matches TRBD1 (5 bases). Trimming pared 4 bases from V and 1 base from J, leaving 20 bases between. The CDR3 spans 17 residues. CDR1 is SGHRS, CDR2 YFSETQ, per germline.

The chain joins TRBV2 to TRBJ1-1; D is unclear. The V gene lost 5 bases and the J gene lost 0 bases, with 10 bases spanning the gap. CDR3 size: 14 residues. The germline gives CDR1 SNHLY, CDR2 FYNNEI. CDR3 coding DNA: TGTGCCAGCAGTCCAGTCACCGTGAACACTGAAGCTTTCTTT. This sequence encodes CASSPVTVNTEAFF.

The chain recombines TRBV25-1 with TRBJ2-5; D is ambiguous. CDR1 is MGHDK, CDR2 SYGVNS, per germline. This CDR3 region has 14 residues. Trimming removed 2 bases at V and 4 bases at J, with 11 bases between. The CDR3, as DNA: TGTGCCAGCAGTGAAAATAAGTTTCCAGAGACCCAGTACTTC. This encodes CASSENKFPETQYF.